This T cell receptor beta chain was identified during a study of blood T cell repertoires in COVID-19. At the level of the study: Samples of COVID-19 (acute and convalescent) were obtained from the United States, Italy and Spain. The analysed material was cDNA or gDNA that came from T cells, B-cell-depleted T cells, or PBMCs.

V was pared by 5 bases and J by 1 base, with 11 bases between. Germline V gene lookup returns CDR1 LNHDA and CDR2 SQIVND (reference sequence). CDR3 length: 14 amino acids. As originally analysed: Scientists estimated how many nucleated cells there were by amplifying reference gene primers. Assay: immunoSEQ multiplex PCR; the TCRdb copy retains only in-frame clones and omits some. V and J calls and clone size are as listed in that table; D and trimming were resolved from the DNA. The repertoire holds under 150,000 clones, with about 85% as singletons. This TCR was sampled from an older man with acute or convalescent COVID-19. Input material: peripheral blood. V is TRBV19 and J is TRBJ1-2; no reliable D call. CDR3 region: CASSLQFLNYGYTF. CDR3 bases: TGTGCCAGTAGTCTACAGTTTCTTAACTATGGCTACACCTTC.